This T cell receptor (beta chain) was captured by sequencing in a study of blood T cell repertoires in COVID-19. Generated by immunoSEQ multiplex PCR, the TCRdb table keeps only in-frame clones and is missing some. The sample has some 49,000 clones, roughly 83% seen once; the top ten hold roughly 13%. Trimming removed 4 bases from V and 5 bases from J, with 18 bases in between. The CDR3 has 15 amino acids. CDR1 is SNHLY, CDR2 FYNNEI, per germline. In this sample, this clone turned up a few times. This chain links TRBV2 with TRBJ2-7; possibly TRBD1 for D (6 bases). The receptor was isolated from a human donor in a cohort sampled during active COVID-19. The material sequenced was peripheral blood. CDR3 in amino acids: CASSGGGTGLNEQYF. The DNA for the CDR3 is TGTGCCAGCAGTGGAGGGGGAACAGGGCTAAACGAGCAGTACTTC.